This TCR beta chain was observed in a study of control samples from healthy donors and cancer patients. CDR3 length: 12 residues. Looked up from germline, CDR1 is KGHSH and CDR2 is LQKENI. V shed 3 bases and J shed 8 bases, with 7 bases lying between them. Repertoires were generated with immunoSEQ multiplex PCR, while TCRdb's copy carries only in-frame clones and drops some. This sample yields 210,000 or so clones, of which approximately 91% are seen a single time; approximately 1.8% belongs to the top ten. This chain connects TRBV18 to TRBJ2-2; D is unresolved. Sequencing was carried out using blood. The clonotype originates from a young man in good health. As DNA, the CDR3 is TGTGCCAGCTCACCCTCCGTTGGGGAGCTGTTTTTT. It translates to CASSPSVGELFF. The variable domain in full, with the rest retrieved from reference TRBV18 and TRBJ2-2, is NAGVMQNPRHLVRRRGQEARLRCSPMKGHSHVYWYRQLPEEGLKFMVYLQKENIIDESGMPKERFSAEFPKEGPSILRIQQVVRGDSAAYFCASSPSVGELFFGEGSRLTVL.